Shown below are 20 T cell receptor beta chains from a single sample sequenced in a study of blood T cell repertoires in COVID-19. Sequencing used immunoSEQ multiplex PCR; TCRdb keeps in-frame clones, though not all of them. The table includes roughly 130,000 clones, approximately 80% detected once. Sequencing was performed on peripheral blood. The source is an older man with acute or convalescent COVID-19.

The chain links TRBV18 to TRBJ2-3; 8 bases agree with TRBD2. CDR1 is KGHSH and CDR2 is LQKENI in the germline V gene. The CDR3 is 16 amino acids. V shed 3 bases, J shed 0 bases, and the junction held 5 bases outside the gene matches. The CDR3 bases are TGTGCCAGCTCACCTAGCGGGGCCCTTAGCACAGATACGCAGTATTTT. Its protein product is CASSPSGALSTDTQYF. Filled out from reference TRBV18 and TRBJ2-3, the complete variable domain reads NAGVMQNPRHLVRRRGQEARLRCSPMKGHSHVYWYRQLPEEGLKFMVYLQKENIIDESGMPKERFSAEFPKEGPSILRIQQVVRGDSAAYFCASSPSGALSTDTQYFGPGTRLTVL.

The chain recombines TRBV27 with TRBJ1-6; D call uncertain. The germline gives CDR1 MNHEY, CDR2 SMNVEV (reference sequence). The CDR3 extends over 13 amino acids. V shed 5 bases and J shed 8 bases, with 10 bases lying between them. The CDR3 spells CASSPAVDSPLHF. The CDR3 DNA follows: TGTGCCAGCAGTCCAGCGGTCGATTCACCCCTCCACTTT.

The chain's CDR3 is CASSDGEGKQYF. The CDR3, as DNA: TGTGCCAGCAGTGACGGGGAGGGGAAGCAGTACTTC. The chain is built from TRBV6-1 and TRBJ2-7, with 7 bases that match TRBD2. Germline V gives CDR1 MNHNS, CDR2 SASEGT. The trim removed 3 bases at V and 8 bases at J, leaving 4 bases unmatched. The length of the CDR3 is 12 residues.

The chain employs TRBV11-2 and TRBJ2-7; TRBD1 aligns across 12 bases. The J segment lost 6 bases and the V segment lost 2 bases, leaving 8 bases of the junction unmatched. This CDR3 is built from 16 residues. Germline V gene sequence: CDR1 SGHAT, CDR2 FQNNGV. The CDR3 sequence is CASSLSLGTGGCEQYF. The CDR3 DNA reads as TGTGCCAGCAGCTTAAGTTTAGGGACAGGGGGCTGCGAGCAGTACTTC.

The CDR3, as DNA: TGTGCCACCAGTGACCCGTTAGGGGGGGCAGATACGCAGTATTTT. This encodes CATSDPLGGADTQYF. This chain connects TRBV24-1 to TRBJ2-3; possible D gene TRBD2, 7 bases. There are 15 residues in the CDR3. V was clipped by 4 bases and J by 4 bases, with 14 bases between them. CDR1 and CDR2 from the germline V gene are KGHDR and SFDVKD.

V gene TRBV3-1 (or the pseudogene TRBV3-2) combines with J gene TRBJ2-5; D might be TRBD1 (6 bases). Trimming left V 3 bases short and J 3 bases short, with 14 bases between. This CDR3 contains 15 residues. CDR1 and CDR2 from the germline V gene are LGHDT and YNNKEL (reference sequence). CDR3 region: CASSHTARTEETQYF. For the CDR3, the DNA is TGTGCCAGCAGCCACACCGCCCGGACAGAAGAGACCCAGTACTTC.

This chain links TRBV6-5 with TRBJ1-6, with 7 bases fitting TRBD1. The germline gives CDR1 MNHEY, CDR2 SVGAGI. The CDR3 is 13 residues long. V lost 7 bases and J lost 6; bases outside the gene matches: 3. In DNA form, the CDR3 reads TGTGCCAGCATGGGACAGCTTAATTCACCCCTCCACTTT. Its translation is CASMGQLNSPLHF.

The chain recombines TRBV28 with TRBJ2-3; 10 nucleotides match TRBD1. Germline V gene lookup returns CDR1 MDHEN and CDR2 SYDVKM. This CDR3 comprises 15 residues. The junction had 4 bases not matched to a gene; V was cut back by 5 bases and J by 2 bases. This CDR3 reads CASSPGQGYTDTQYF. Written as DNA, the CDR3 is TGTGCCAGCAGTCCGGGACAGGGGTACACAGATACGCAGTATTTT.

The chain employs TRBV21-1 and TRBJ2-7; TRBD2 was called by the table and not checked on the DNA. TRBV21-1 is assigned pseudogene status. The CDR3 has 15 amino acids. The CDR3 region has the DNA TGTGCCAGCAGCAAAGCGTCCGACTTCTCCTACGAGCAGTACTTC. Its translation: CASSKASDFSYEQYF.

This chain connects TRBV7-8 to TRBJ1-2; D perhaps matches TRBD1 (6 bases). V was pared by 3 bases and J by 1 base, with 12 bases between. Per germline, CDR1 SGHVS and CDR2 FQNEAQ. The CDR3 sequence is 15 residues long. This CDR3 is CASSFTRTDNYGYTF. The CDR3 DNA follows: TGTGCCAGCAGCTTTACGAGGACAGATAACTATGGCTACACCTTC.

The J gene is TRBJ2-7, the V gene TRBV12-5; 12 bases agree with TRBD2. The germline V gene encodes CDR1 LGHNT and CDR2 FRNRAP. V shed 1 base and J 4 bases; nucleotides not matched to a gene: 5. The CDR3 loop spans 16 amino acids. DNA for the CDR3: TGTGCTAGTGGTTTGGGGCCACTAGCGGGGGGTTACGAGCAGTACTTC. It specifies CASGLGPLAGGYEQYF.

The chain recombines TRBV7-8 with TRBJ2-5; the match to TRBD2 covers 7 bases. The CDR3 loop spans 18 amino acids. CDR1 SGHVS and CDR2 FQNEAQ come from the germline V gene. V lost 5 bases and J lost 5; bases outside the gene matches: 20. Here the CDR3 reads CASSTRRRTGGPGETQYF. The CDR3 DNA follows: TGTGCCAGCAGCACAAGAAGGAGAACGGGGGGTCCCGGCGAGACCCAGTACTTC.

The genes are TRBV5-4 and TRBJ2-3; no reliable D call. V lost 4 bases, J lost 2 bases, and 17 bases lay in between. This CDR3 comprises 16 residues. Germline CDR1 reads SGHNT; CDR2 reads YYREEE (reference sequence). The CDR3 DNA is TGTGCCAGCAGCCTGACCGTGGAGCGCCTCACAGATACGCAGTATTTT. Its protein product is CASSLTVERLTDTQYF.

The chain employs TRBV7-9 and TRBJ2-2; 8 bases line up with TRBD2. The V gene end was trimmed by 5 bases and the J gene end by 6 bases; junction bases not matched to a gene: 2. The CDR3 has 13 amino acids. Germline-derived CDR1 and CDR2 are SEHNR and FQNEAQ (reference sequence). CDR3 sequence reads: CASSPREAGELFF. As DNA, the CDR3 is TGTGCCAGCAGCCCGCGGGAGGCCGGGGAGCTGTTTTTT.

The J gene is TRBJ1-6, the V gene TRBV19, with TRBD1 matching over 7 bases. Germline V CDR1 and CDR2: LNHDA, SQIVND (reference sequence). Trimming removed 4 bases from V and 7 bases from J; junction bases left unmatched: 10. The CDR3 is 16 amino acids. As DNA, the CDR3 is TGTGCCAGTAGTAACGATCCGGGACAGAACAATTCACCCCTCCACTTT. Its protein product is CASSNDPGQNNSPLHF. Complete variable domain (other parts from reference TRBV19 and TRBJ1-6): DGGITQSPKYLFRKEGQNVTLSCEQNLNHDAMYWYRQDPGQGLRLIYYSQIVNDFQKGDIAEGYSVSREKKESFPLTVTSAQKNPTAFYLCASSNDPGQNNSPLHFGNGTRLTVT.

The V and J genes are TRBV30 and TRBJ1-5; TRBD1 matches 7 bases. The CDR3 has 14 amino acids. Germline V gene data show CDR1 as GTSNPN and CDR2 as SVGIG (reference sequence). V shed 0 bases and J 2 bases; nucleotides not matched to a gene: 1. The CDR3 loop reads CAWSVDRGNQPQHF. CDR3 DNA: TGTGCCTGGAGTGTCGACAGGGGCAATCAGCCCCAGCATTTT.

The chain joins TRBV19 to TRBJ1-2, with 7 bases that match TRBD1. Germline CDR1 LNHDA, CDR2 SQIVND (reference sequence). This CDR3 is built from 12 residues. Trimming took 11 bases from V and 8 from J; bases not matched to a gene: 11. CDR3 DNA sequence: TGTGCCTCAAGGGGGCCAGGGGAAGGCTACACCTTC. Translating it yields CASRGPGEGYTF.

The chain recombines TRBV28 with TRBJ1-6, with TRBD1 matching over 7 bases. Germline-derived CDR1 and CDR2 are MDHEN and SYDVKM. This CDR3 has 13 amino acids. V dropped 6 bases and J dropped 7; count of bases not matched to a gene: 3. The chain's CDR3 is CASSWDRNSPLHF. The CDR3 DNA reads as TGTGCCAGCAGCTGGGACAGAAATTCACCCCTCCACTTT.

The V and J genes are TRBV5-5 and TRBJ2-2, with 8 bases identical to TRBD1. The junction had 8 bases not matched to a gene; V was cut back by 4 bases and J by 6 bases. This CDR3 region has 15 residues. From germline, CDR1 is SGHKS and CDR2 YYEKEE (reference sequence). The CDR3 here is CASSTMGQAPGELFF. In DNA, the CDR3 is TGTGCCAGCAGCACTATGGGACAGGCCCCCGGGGAGCTGTTTTTT.

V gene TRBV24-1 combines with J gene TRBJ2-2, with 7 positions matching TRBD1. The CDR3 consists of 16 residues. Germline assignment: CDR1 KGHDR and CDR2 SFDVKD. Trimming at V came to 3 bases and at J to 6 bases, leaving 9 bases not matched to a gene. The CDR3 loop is CATSDPGTASAGELFF. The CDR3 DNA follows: TGTGCCACCAGTGATCCCGGGACAGCATCTGCCGGGGAGCTGTTTTTT.